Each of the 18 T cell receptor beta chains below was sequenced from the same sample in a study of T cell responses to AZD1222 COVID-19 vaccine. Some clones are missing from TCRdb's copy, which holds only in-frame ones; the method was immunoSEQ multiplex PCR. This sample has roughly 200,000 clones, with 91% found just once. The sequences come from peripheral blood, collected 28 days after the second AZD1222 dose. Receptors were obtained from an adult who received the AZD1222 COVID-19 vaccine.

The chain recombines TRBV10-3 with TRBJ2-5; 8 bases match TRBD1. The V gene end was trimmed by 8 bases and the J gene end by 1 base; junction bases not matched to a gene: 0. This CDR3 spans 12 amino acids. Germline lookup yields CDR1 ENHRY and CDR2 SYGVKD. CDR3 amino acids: CAIGQGQETQYF. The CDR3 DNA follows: TGTGCCATCGGACAGGGCCAAGAGACCCAGTACTTC.

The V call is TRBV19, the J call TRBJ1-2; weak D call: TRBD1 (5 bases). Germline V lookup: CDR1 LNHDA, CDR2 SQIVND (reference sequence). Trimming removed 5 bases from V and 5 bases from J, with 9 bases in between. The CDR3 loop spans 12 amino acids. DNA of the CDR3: TGTGCCAGTAGTCCGACAGTATATGGCTACACCTTC. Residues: CASSPTVYGYTF.

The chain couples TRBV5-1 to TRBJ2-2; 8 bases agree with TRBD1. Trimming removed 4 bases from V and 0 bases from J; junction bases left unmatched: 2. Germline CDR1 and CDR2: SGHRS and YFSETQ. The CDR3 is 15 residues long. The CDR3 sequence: CASSPTGANTGELFF. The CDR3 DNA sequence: TGCGCCAGCAGCCCGACAGGGGCGAACACCGGGGAGCTGTTTTTT.

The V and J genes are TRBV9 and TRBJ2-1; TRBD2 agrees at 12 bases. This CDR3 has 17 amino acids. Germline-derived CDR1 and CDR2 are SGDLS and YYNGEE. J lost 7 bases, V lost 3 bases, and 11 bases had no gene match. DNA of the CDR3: TGTGCCAGCAGCGACCGTCTAGCGGGAGGGCACTTTAATGAGCAGTTCTTC. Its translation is CASSDRLAGGHFNEQFF.

CDR3 protein: CASSLRSSYNSPLHF. For the CDR3, the DNA is TGTGCCAGCAGTTTAAGAAGCTCCTATAATTCACCCCTCCACTTT. This chain joins TRBV28 and TRBJ1-6; D call uncertain. The length of the CDR3 is 15 residues. The V gene's germline CDR1 is MDHEN and CDR2 SYDVKM. V was pared by 2 bases and J by 0 bases, with 5 bases between.

Here the CDR3 reads CASSLWRGDATNEKLFF. Written as DNA, the CDR3 is TGTGCCAGCAGTTTATGGAGGGGAGATGCAACTAATGAAAAACTGTTTTTT. V and J are TRBV28 and TRBJ1-4, with a possible D match to TRBD1 (5 bases). This CDR3 spans 17 amino acids. V lost 0 bases to trimming and J lost 0 bases, with 11 bases between them. Germline CDR1 MDHEN, CDR2 SYDVKM.

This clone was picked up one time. CDR3 amino acids: CASSVAMEDTIYF. The CDR3 DNA follows: TGTGCCAGCAGCGTAGCTATGGAGGACACCATATATTTT. The chain is built from TRBV9 and TRBJ1-3; D uncertain. The CDR3 is 13 residues long. V was trimmed by 0 bases and J by 8 bases, leaving 9 bases between them. CDR1 and CDR2 from the germline V gene are SGDLS and YYNGEE.

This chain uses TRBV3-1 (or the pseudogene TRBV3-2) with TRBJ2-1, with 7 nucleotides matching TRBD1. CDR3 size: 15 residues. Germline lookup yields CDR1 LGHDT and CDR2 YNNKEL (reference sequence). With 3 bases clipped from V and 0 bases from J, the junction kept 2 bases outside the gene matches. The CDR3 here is CASSQGQNSYNEQFF. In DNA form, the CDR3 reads TGTGCCAGCAGCCAGGGACAGAACTCCTACAATGAGCAGTTCTTC.

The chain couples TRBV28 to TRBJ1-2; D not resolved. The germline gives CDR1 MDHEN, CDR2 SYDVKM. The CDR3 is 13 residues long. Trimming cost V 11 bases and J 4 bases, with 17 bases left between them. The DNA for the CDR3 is TGTGCCTCCAGCCTTTCGATCTCCTATGGCTACACCTTC. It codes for CASSLSISYGYTF.

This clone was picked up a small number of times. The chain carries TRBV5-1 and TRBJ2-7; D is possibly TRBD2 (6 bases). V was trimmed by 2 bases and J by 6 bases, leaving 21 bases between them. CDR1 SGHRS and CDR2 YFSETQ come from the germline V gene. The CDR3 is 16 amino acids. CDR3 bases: TGCGCCAGCAGCTTAAAAACCGGGGAGGTAGGAGCCGAGCAGTACTTC. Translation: CASSLKTGEVGAEQYF.

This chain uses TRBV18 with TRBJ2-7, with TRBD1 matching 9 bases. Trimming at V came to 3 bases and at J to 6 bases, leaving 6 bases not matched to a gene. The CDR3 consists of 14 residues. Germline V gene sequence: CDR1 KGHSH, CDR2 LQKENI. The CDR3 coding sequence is TGTGCCAGCTCACCGGGACAGGGAGTATGCGAGCAGTACTTC. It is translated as CASSPGQGVCEQYF.

In DNA, the CDR3 is TGTGCAAGTCGCTTACGCGGGAGGGCCGCTGAGCAGTTCTTC. Its protein is CASRLRGRAAEQFF. This rearrangement joins TRBV12-2 to TRBJ2-1; the tabulated D call, TRBD2, remains unverified against the DNA. TRBV12-2 is tagged as a pseudogene. This CDR3 is built from 14 residues.

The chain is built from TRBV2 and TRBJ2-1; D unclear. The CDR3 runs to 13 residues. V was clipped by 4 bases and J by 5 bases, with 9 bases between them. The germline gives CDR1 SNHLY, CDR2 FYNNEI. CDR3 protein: CASSVDRDNEQFF. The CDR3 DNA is TGTGCCAGCAGTGTGGACCGAGACAATGAGCAGTTCTTC.

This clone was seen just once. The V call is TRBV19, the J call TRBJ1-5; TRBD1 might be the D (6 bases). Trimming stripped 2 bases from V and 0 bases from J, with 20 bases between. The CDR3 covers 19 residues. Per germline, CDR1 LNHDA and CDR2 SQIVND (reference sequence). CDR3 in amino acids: CASSIKMSWTVHSNQPQHF. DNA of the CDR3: TGTGCCAGTAGTATAAAGATGTCGTGGACAGTCCATAGCAATCAGCCCCAGCATTTT.

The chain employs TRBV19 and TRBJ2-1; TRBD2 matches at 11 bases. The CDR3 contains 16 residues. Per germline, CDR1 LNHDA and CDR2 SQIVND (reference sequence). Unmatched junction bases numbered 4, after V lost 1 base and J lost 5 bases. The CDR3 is CASSIGGTSGHNEQFF. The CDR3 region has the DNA TGTGCCAGTAGTATAGGGGGGACTAGCGGCCACAATGAGCAGTTCTTC. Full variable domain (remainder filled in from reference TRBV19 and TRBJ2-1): DGGITQSPKYLFRKEGQNVTLSCEQNLNHDAMYWYRQDPGQGLRLIYYSQIVNDFQKGDIAEGYSVSREKKESFPLTVTSAQKNPTAFYLCASSIGGTSGHNEQFFGPGTRLTVL.

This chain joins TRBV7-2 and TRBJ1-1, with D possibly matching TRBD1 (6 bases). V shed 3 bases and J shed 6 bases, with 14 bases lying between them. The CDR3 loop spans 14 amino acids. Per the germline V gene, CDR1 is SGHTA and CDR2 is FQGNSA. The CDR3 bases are TGTGCCAGCAGCTTTGGGGGGCAAATAGCTGAAGCTTTCTTT. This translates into CASSFGGQIAEAFF.

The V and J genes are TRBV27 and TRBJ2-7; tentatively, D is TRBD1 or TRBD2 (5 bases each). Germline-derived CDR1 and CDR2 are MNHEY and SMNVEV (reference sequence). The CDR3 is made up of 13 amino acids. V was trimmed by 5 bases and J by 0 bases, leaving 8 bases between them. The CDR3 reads CASSPGTSYEQYF. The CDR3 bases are TGTGCCAGCAGTCCAGGGACCTCCTACGAGCAGTACTTC.

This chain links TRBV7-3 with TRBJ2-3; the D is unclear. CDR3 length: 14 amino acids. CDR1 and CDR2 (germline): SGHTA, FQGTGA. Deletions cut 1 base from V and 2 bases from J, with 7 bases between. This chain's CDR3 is CASSLMGITDTQYF. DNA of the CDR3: TGTGCCAGCAGCTTAATGGGAATCACAGATACGCAGTATTTT.